This is a list of T cell receptor beta chains from one sample in a study of CD8+CD57+ T cells in acquired aplastic anemia. TCRdb reprocessed the reads with MiXCR, giving one entry per CDR3 protein. The sample yields fewer than 45,000 distinct CDR3 sequences, approximately 73% seen once. The source material was sorted CD4+, CD8+, or CD8+CD57+ T cells (not recorded which) from PBMCs. These receptors originate from a human donor in good health, serving as a control. Each CDR3 is given with its conserved first and last residue. The D gene is left open where the match is weak. The size field is filled for only some rows; it gives once, few, many or a size class.

j_call,clone_size,d_call,v_call,cdr3_aa,cdr3_nt
TRBJ1-2,NA,TRBD1,TRBV20-1,CSARTGGTYGYTF,TGCAGTGCGCGGACAGGGGGCACCTATGGCTACACCTTC
TRBJ2-5,NA,TRBD2,TRBV15,CATGGVQETQYF,TGTGCCACCGGGGGGGTCCAAGAGACCCAGTACTTC
TRBJ2-3,NA,TRBD2,TRBV11-1,CASSLLGLARVTDTQYF,TGTGCCAGCAGCCTACTGGGACTAGCGAGGGTCACAGATACGCAGTATTTT
TRBJ2-7,NA,NA,TRBV10-1,CASSEDNGEQYF,TGCGCCAGCAGTGAGGATAACGGGGAGCAGTACTTC
TRBJ2-3,medium-sized,TRBD2,TRBV15,CATSDSGGASSTDTQYF,TGTGCCACCAGCGATAGCGGGGGGGCTTCCAGCACAGATACGCAGTATTTT
TRBJ1-1,once,NA,TRBV15,CATSRTAMNTEALF,TGTGCCACCAGCAGGACAGCAATGAACACTGAAGCTCTCTTT
TRBJ2-5,NA,NA,TRBV3-1,CASGQPLFRTREETQYF,TGTGCCAGCGGCCAGCCCCTATTCAGGACCCGGGAAGAGACCCAGTACTTC
TRBJ1-2,NA,NA,TRBV11-2,CASSPLGPAYGYTF,TGTGCCAGCAGCCCTTTGGGGCCAGCTTATGGCTACACCTTC
TRBJ1-1,NA,NA,TRBV9,CASSVGVVRNTEAFF,TGTGCCAGCAGCGTAGGAGTAGTCAGGAACACTGAAGCTTTCTTT
TRBJ1-2,few,NA,TRBV20-1,CSARDTNYGYTF,TGCAGTGCTAGAGACACCAACTATGGCTACACCTTC
TRBJ2-2,NA,NA,TRBV10-1,CASSNTGELFF,TGCGCCAGCAGTAACACCGGGGAGCTGTTTTTT
TRBJ2-3,NA,TRBD2,TRBV20-1,CSARQGTSGAQSTDTQYF,TGCAGTGCCAGGCAGGGGACTAGCGGGGCCCAGAGCACAGATACGCAGTATTTT
TRBJ1-5,NA,NA,TRBV7-9,CASSLRSHSNQPQHF,TGTGCCAGCAGTCTTCGCAGTCATAGCAATCAGCCCCAGCATTTT
TRBJ1-1,NA,NA,TRBV20-1,CSARDTGMNTEAFF,TGCAGTGCTAGAGATACCGGGATGAACACTGAAGCTTTCTTT
TRBJ2-3,NA,TRBD1,TRBV15,CATSGRQGTVTDTQYF,TGTGCCACCAGCGGCCGACAGGGGACTGTGACAGATACGCAGTATTTT
TRBJ2-3,NA,NA,TRBV10-3,CAISEREDTQYF,TGTGCCATCAGTGAAAGGGAGGATACGCAGTATTTT
TRBJ2-7,NA,NA,TRBV25-1,CASSDVGYEQYF,TGTGCCAGCAGTGACGTAGGATACGAGCAGTACTTC
TRBJ1-2,NA,NA,TRBV29-1,CSVTRDTYGYTF,TGCAGCGTTACCCGGGACACCTATGGCTACACCTTC
TRBJ1-5,once,TRBD1,TRBV10-1,CASSSDRGGAQPQHF,TGCGCCAGCAGTAGTGACAGGGGTGGTGCTCAGCCCCAGCATTTT
TRBJ2-6,NA,TRBD2,TRBV29-1,CSVGRGASGANVLTF,TGCAGCGTTGGGCGGGGGGCCTCTGGGGCCAACGTCCTGACTTTC
TRBJ2-1,NA,TRBD1,TRBV12-3/TRBV12-4,CARTTGVPEQFF,TGTGCCAGGACGACAGGGGTCCCCGAGCAGTTCTTC
TRBJ1-5,NA,TRBD1,TRBV19,CASEGQMNQPQHF,TGTGCCAGTGAGGGACAGATGAATCAGCCCCAGCATTTT
TRBJ2-1,NA,TRBD2,TRBV5-1,CASSQWGGMEQFF,TGTGCCAGCAGCCAATGGGGGGGTATGGAGCAGTTCTTC
TRBJ2-1,NA,TRBD2,TRBV20-1,CSARDSLAGGDNEQFF,TGCAGTGCTAGAGATAGCCTAGCGGGGGGGGACAATGAGCAGTTCTTC
TRBJ2-7,NA,NA,TRBV10-2,CASSGRDNYEQYF,TGCGCCAGCAGTGGGAGGGACAACTACGAGCAGTACTTC
TRBJ2-7,once,NA,TRBV29-1,CSVEDGSGREQYF,TGCAGCGTTGAAGACGGGTCGGGTAGGGAGCAGTACTTC
TRBJ2-3,NA,NA,TRBV29-1,CSVVGGQLSTDTQYF,TGCAGCGTTGTAGGGGGACAACTTAGCACAGATACGCAGTATTTT
TRBJ2-7,large,NA,TRBV15,CATSRGDPLGEQYF,TGTGCCACCAGCAGAGGGGACCCCCTCGGGGAGCAGTACTTC